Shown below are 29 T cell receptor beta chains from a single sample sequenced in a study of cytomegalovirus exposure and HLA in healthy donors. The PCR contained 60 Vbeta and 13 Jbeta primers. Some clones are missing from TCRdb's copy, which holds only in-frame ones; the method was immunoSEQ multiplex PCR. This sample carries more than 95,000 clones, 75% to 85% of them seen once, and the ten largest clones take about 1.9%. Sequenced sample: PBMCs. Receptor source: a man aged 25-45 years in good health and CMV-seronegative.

CDR3 residues: CASSLEAGRGSTQPQHF. CDR3 nucleotide sequence: TGTGCCAGCAGCTTAGAGGCGGGCAGGGGATCGACTCAGCCCCAGCATTTT. The rearrangement links TRBV7-8 to TRBJ1-5; D might be TRBD1 (6 bases). Germline CDR1 is SGHVS and CDR2 is FQNEAQ. There are 17 residues in the CDR3. Deletions cut 1 base from V and 6 bases from J, with 19 bases between.

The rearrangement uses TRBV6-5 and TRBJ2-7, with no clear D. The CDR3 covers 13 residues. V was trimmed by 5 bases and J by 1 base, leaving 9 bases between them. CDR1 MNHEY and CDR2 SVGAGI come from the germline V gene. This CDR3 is CASSLEESYEQYF. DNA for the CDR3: TGTGCCAGCAGTCTAGAGGAGTCCTACGAGCAGTACTTC.

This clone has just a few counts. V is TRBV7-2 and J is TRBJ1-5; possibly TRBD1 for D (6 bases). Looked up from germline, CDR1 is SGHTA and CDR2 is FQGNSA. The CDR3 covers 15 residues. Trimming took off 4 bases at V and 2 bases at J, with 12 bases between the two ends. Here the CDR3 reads CASSSTEGGNQPQHF. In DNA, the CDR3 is TGTGCCAGCAGCTCTACAGAGGGGGGCAATCAGCCCCAGCATTTT.

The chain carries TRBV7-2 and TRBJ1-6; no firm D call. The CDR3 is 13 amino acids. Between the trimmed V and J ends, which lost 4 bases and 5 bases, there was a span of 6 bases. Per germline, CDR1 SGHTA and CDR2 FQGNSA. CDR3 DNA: TGTGCCAGCAGCTCCCTAGATAATTCACCCCTCCACTTT. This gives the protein CASSSLDNSPLHF.

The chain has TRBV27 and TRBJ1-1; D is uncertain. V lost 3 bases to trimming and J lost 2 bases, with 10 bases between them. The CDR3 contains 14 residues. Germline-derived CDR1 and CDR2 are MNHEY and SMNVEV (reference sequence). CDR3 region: CASSFSSGNTEAFF. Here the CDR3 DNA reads TGTGCCAGCAGTTTTTCGTCAGGAAACACTGAAGCTTTCTTT.

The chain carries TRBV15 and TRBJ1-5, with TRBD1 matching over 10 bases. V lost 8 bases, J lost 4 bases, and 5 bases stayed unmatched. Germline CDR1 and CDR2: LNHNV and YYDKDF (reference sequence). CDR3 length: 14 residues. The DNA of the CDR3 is TGTGCCACCGGGACAGGGGACCTTAATCAGCCCCAGCATTTT. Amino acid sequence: CATGTGDLNQPQHF. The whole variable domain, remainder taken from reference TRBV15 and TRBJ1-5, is DAMVIQNPRYQVTQFGKPVTLSCSQTLNHNVMYWYQQKSSQAPKLLFHYYDKDFNNEADTPDNFQSRRPNTSFCFLDIRSPGLGDTAMYLCATGTGDLNQPQHFGDGTRLSIL.

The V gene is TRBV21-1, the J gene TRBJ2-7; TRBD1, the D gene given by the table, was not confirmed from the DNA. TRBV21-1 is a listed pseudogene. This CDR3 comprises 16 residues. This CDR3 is CASSLLRDRGGSEQYF. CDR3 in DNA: TGTGCCAGCAGCCTCCTTCGGGACAGGGGGGGAAGCGAGCAGTACTTC.

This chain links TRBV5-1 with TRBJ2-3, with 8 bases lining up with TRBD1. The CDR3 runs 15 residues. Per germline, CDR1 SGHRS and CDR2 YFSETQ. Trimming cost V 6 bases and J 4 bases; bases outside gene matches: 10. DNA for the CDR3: TGCGCCAGCAACCGACAGGGGCCGAGCGCAGATACGCAGTATTTT. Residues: CASNRQGPSADTQYF.

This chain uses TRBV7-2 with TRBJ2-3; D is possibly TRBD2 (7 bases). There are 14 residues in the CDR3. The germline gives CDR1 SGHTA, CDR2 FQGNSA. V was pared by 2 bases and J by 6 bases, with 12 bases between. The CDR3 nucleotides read TGTGCCAGCAGCTTAAGGGGGGGAGGCGATACGCAGTATTTT. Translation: CASSLRGGGDTQYF.

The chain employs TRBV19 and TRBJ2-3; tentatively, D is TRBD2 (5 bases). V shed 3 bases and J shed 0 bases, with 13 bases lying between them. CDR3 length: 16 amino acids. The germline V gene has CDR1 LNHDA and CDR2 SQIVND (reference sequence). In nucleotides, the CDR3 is TGTGCCAGTAGTATCCGGGAACGGCCTAGCACAGATACGCAGTATTTT. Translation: CASSIRERPSTDTQYF.

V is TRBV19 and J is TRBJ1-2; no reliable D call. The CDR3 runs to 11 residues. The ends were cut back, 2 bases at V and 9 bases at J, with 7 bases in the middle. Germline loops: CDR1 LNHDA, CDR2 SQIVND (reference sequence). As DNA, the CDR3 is TGTGCCAGTAGTATAAGCGAGAGCTACACCTTC. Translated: CASSISESYTF. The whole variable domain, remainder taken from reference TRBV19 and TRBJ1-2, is DGGITQSPKYLFRKEGQNVTLSCEQNLNHDAMYWYRQDPGQGLRLIYYSQIVNDFQKGDIAEGYSVSREKKESFPLTVTSAQKNPTAFYLCASSISESYTFGSGTRLTVV.

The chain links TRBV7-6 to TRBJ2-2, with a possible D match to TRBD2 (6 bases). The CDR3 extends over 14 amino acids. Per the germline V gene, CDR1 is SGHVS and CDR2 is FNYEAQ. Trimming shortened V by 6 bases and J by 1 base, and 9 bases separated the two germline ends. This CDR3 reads CASSYSGNTGELFF. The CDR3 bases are TGTGCCAGCAGTTATAGCGGGAACACCGGGGAGCTGTTTTTT.

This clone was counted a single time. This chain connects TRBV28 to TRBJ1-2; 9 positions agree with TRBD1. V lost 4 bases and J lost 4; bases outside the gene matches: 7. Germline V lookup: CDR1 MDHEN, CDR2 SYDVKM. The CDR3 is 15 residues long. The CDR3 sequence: CASSSDGTGLYGYTF. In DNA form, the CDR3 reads TGTGCCAGCAGTTCGGACGGGACAGGGCTCTATGGCTACACCTTC.

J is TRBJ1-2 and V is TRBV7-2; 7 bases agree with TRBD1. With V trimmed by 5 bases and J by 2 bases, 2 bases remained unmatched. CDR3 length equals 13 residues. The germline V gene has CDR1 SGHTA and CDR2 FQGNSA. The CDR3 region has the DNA TGTGCCAGCAGCGCGACAGGGAACTATGGCTACACCTTC. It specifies CASSATGNYGYTF.

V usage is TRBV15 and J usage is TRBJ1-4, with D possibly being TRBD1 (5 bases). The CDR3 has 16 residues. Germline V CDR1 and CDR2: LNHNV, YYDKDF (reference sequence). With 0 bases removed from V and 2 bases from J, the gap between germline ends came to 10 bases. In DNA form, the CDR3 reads TGTGCCACCAGCAGAGAAACAGGCGCCACTAATGAAAAACTGTTTTTT. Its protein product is CATSRETGATNEKLFF.

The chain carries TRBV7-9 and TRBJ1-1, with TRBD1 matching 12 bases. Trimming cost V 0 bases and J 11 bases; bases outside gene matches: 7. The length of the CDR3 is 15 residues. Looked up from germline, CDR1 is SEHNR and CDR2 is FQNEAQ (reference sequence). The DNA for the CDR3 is TGTGCCAGCAGCTTAGCCACCGGGACAGGGGGCTTTGCTTTCTTT. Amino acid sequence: CASSLATGTGGFAFF. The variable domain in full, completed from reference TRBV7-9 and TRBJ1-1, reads DTGVSQNPRHKITKRGQNVTFRCDPISEHNRLYWYRQTLGQGPEFLTYFQNEAQLEKSRLLSDRFSAERPKGSFSTLEIQRTEQGDSAMYLCASSLATGTGGFAFFGQGTRLTVV.

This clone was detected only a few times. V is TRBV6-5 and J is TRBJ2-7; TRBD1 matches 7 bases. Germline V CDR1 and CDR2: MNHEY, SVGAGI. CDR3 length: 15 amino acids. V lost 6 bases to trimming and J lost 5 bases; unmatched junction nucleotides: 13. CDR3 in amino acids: CASSLRTGRKDEQYF. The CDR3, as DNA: TGTGCCAGCAGCCTCCGGACAGGTAGAAAAGACGAGCAGTACTTC.

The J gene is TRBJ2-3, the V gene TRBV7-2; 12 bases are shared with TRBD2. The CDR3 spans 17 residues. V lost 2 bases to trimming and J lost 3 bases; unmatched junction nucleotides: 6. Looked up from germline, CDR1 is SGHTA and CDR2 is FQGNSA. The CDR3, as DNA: TGTGCCAGCAGCTTACTATGGGGGACTAGCGGGACAGATACGCAGTATTTT. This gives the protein CASSLLWGTSGTDTQYF.

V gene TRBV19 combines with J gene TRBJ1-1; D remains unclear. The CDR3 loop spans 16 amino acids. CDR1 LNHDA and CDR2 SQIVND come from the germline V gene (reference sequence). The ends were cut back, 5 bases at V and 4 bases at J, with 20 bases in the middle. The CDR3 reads CASSSTGGLGPTEAFF. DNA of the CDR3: TGTGCCAGTAGTTCCACGGGTGGGTTGGGTCCCACTGAAGCTTTCTTT.

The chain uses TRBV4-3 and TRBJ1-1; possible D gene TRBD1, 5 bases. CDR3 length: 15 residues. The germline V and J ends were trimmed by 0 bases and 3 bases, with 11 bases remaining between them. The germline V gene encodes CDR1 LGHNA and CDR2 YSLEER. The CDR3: CASSQERGGYTEAFF. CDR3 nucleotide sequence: TGCGCCAGCAGCCAAGAAAGGGGCGGATACACTGAAGCTTTCTTT.

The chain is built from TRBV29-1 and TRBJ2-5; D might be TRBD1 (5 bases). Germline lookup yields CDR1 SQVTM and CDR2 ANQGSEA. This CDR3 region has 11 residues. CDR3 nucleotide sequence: TGCGGCTCGACAGAGCAAGAGACCCAGTACTTC. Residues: CGSTEQETQYF.

CDR3 DNA sequence: TGTGCCAGCAGCCGGACTTCTGGGGAGCCCCAGCATTTT. It codes for CASSRTSGEPQHF. The rearrangement uses TRBV7-9 and TRBJ1-5; no clear D. Trimming took 5 bases from V and 8 from J, leaving 13 bases between them. This CDR3 comprises 13 residues. Germline-derived CDR1 and CDR2 are SEHNR and FQNEAQ (reference sequence).

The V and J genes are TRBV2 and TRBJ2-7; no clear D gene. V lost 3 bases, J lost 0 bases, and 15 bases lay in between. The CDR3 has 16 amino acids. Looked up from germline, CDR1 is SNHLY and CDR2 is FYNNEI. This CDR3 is CASSDSAWASSYEQYF. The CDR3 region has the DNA TGTGCCAGCAGTGACTCGGCGTGGGCCTCCTCCTACGAGCAGTACTTC.

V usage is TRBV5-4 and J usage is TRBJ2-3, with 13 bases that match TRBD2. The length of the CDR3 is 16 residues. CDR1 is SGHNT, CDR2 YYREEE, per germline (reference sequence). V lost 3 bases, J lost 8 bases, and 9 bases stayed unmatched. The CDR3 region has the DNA TGTGCCAGCAGCTCGGGGACTAGCGGGGACTTAGGTACGCAGTATTTT. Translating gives CASSSGTSGDLGTQYF.

The CDR3 coding sequence is TGCGCCAGCAGCTTGGAAGCTGGGGGCCCCGTCTACACCTTC. Amino acid sequence: CASSLEAGGPVYTF. V usage is TRBV5-1 and J usage is TRBJ1-2, with a weak D call TRBD1 (6 bases). Germline CDR1 is SGHRS and CDR2 is YFSETQ. This CDR3 spans 14 amino acids. Trimming took 0 bases from V and 10 from J, leaving 16 bases between them.

The CDR3 DNA reads TGTGCCAGCTCACCACCGGTTTGGGCAGGTGGAAGGACTGAAGCTTTCTTT. Translation gives CASSPPVWAGGRTEAFF. J is TRBJ1-1 and V is TRBV18; no definite D call. The germline CDR1 and CDR2 sequences are KGHSH and LQKENI. V was clipped by 0 bases and J by 5 bases, with 19 bases between them. This CDR3 contains 17 residues.

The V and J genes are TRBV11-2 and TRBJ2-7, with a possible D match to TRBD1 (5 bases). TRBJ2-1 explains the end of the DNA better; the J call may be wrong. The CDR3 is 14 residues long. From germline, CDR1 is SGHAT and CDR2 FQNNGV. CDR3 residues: CASSLGGGPYEQFF. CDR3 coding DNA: TGTGCCAGCAGCTTAGGGGGCGGTCCTTATGAGCAGTTCTTC.

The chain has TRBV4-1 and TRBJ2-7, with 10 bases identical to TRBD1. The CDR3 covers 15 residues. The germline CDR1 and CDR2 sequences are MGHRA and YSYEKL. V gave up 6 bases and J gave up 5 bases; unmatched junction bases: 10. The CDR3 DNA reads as TGCGCCAGCAGTCATCCGGGACAGGGGCTCCACGAGCAGTACTTC. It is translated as CASSHPGQGLHEQYF.

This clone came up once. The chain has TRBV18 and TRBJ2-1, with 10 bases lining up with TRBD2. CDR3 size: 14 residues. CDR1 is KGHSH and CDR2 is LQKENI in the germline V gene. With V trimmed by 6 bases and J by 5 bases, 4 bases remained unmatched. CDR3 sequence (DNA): TGTGCCAGCTCCCGAAGCGGGGGGGACAATGAGCAGTTCTTC. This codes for CASSRSGGDNEQFF.